This T cell receptor beta chain stems from a study of cytomegalovirus exposure and HLA in healthy donors. V lost 5 bases and J lost 5, with 12 bases in between. The V gene's germline CDR1 is LNHDA and CDR2 SQIVND (reference sequence). The CDR3 extends over 13 amino acids. Amplification used 60 Vbeta primers and 13 Jbeta primers. Sequencing used immunoSEQ multiplex PCR; TCRdb keeps in-frame clones, though not all of them. Its table records more than 200,000 clones. The sequenced material came from PBMCs. The V and J genes are TRBV19 and TRBJ2-5, with no clear D. The clonotype comes from a woman in her thirties in good health and CMV-seropositive. The CDR3 spells CASSATGTETQYF. CDR3 sequence (DNA): TGTGCCAGTAGTGCCACGGGTACGGAGACCCAGTACTTC.